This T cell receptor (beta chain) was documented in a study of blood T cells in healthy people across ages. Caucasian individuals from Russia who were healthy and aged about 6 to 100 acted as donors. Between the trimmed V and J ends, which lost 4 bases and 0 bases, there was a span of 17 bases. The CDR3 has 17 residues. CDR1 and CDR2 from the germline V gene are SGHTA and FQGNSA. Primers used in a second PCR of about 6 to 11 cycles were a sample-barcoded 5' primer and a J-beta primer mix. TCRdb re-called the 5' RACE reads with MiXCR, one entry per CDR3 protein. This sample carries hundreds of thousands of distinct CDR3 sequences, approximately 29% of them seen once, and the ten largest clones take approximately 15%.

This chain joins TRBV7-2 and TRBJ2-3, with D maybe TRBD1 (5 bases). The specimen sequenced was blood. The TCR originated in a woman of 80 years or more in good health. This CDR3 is CASSSGVGASSTDTQYF. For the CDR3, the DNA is TGTGCCAGCAGCTCAGGCGTTGGGGCTAGTAGCACAGATACGCAGTATTTT.